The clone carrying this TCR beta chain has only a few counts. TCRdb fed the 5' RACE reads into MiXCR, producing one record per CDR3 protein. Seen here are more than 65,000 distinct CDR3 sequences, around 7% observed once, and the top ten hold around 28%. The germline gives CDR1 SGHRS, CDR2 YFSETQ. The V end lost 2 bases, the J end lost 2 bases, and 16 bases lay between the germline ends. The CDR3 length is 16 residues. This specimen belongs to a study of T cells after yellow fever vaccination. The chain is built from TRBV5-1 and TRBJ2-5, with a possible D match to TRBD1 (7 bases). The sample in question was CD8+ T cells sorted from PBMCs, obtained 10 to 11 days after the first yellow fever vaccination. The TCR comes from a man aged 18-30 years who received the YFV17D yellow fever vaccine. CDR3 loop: CASSLMSGDSQETQYF. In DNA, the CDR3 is TGCGCCAGCAGCTTAATGTCGGGGGACAGTCAAGAGACCCAGTACTTC.